This T cell receptor (beta chain) came from a study of shared clonotypes between healthy human individuals. TCRdb's copy holds only in-frame clones and misses some; the assay was immunoSEQ multiplex PCR. The repertoire holds about 2.4 million clones, about 92% seen once, with roughly 0.15% in the top ten. This clonotype was sampled from a man aged 18 to 35 in good health. The material sequenced was naive CD4+ T cells sorted from blood. The subset: CD45RA+ positively selected.

This CDR3 reads CAICRDRNTEAFF. The CDR3 DNA follows: TGTGCCATTTGCCGGGACAGGAACACTGAAGCTTTCTTT. J is TRBJ1-1 and V is TRBV10-3, with 7 bases identical to TRBD1. This CDR3 has 13 amino acids. CDR1 and CDR2 (germline): ENHRY, SYGVKD. J was trimmed by 1 base and V by 9 bases; bases with no gene match: 5.